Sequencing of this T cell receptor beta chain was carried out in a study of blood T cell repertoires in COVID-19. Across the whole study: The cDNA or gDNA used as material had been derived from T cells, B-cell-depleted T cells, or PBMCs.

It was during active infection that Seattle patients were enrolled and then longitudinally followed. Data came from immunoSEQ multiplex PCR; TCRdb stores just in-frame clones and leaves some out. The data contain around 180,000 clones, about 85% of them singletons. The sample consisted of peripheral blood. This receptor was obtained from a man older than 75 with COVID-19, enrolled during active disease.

The CDR3 DNA reads TGCGCCAGCAGCTCGACAGGGGGATTCTATGGCTACACCTTC. Amino acid sequence: CASSSTGGFYGYTF. The V call is TRBV5-1, the J call TRBJ1-2, with TRBD1 matching over 9 bases. After removal of 3 bases from V and 4 bases from J, the junction contained 4 bases not matched to a gene. Per the germline V gene, CDR1 is SGHRS and CDR2 is YFSETQ. The CDR3 has 14 amino acids. Full variable domain (missing parts from reference TRBV5-1 and TRBJ1-2): KAGVTQTPRYLIKTRGQQVTLSCSPISGHRSVSWYQQTPGQGLQFLFEYFSETQRNKGNFPGRFSGRQFSNSRSEMNVSTLELGDSALYLCASSSTGGFYGYTFGSGTRLTVV.